In this sample, the clone carrying this TCR beta chain turned up a few times. The antigen remains undetermined. The data are from a study of cytomegalovirus exposure and HLA in healthy donors. The PCR had 60 Vbeta and 13 Jbeta primers. The repertoire was sequenced with immunoSEQ multiplex PCR; TCRdb's copy has only in-frame clones and lacks some. The table lists some 80,000 clones, about 78% of them singletons, with 1.5% to 2% in the top ten. There are 13 residues in the CDR3. CDR1 is KGHSH, CDR2 LQKENI, per germline. Trimming took 2 bases from V and 8 from J, leaving 10 bases between them. Study results and caveats: The analysis excluded some indistinguishable V segments, including TRBV6-2 and TRBV6-3. Reportedly, a later analysis found an Asian-associated ancestry cluster had fewer N-insertions than the roughly 700-donor mean. For TCR beta chains, V- and J-gene trimming was later linked to a missense DCLRE1C variant. Among TCR beta chains, those listed as cytomegalovirus-associated numbered about 150.

This sequence joins TRBV18 and TRBJ2-1, with D possibly TRBD2 on 7 matching bases. Sample: PBMCs. This receptor was identified in a man in his forties in good health and CMV-seronegative. The CDR3 is CASSPGGADEQFF. The CDR3 bases are TGTGCCAGCTCACCAGGGGGGGCGGATGAGCAGTTCTTC.